This entry describes one T cell receptor beta chain. Clones were sequenced by immunoSEQ multiplex PCR, and TCRdb holds only the in-frame ones, with some missing. The sample has some 530,000 clones; approximately 80% are singletons. V was pared by 1 base and J by 5 bases, with 3 bases between. The CDR3 has 12 amino acids. Looked up from germline, CDR1 is SGDLS and CDR2 is YYNGEE. The sample originates from a study of shared clonotypes between healthy human individuals. Study-level background: Samples came from a couple of female and three male donors aged 18 to 49.

Caucasian adults living in Nashville, Tennessee, provided all samples. Sequences were obtained from PBMCs. The receptor's source is a woman aged 40-49 years in good health. Some clones in this sample may be carry-over from other donors' samples. The chain links TRBV9 to TRBJ2-2; D gene unclear. CDR3 DNA sequence: TGTGCCAGCAGCGTAAAAACCGGGGAGCTGTTTTTT. The encoded protein is CASSVKTGELFF.